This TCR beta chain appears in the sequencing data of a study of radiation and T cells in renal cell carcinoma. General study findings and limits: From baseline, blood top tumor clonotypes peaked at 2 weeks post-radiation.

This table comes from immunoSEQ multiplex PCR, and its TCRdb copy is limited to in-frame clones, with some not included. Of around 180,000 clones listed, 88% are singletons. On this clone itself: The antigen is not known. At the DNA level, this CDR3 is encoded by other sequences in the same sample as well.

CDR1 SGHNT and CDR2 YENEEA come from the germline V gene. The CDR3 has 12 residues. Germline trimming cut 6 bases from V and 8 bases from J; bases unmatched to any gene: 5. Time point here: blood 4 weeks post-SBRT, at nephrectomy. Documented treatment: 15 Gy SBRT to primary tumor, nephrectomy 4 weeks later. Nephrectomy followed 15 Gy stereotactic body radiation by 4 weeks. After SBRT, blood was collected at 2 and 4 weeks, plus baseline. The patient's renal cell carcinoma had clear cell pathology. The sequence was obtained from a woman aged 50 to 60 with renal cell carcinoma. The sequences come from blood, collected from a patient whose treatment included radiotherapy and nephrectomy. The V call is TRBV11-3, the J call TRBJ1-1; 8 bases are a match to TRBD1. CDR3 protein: CASSTRTGEAFF. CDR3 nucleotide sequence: TGTGCCAGCAGTACCCGGACAGGGGAAGCTTTCTTT.